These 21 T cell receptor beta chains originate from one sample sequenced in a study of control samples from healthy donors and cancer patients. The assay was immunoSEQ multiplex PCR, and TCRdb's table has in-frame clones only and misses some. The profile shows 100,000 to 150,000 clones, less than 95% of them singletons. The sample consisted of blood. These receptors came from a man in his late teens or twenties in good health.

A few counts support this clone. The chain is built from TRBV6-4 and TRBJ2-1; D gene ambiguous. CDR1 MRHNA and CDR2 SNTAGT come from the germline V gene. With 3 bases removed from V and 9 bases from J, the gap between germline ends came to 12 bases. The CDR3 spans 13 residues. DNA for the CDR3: TGTGCCAGCAGTGATCGCGACTTGGGTGAGCAGTTCTTC. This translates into CASSDRDLGEQFF.

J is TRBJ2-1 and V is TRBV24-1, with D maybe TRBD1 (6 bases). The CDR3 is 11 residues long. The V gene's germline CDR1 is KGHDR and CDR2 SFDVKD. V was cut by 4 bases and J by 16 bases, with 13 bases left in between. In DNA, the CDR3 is TGTGCCACCAGTGAGGCAGGGGCGTCTTTCTTC. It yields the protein CATSEAGASFF.

The CDR3 nucleotides are TGTGCCAGCAGTGATGCGGGAGTCTATGGCTACACCTTC. It translates to CASSDAGVYGYTF. This chain links TRBV9 with TRBJ1-2; D unresolved. The V end lost 5 bases, the J end lost 4 bases, and 12 bases lay between the germline ends. CDR3 size: 13 residues. The V gene's germline CDR1 is SGDLS and CDR2 YYNGEE.

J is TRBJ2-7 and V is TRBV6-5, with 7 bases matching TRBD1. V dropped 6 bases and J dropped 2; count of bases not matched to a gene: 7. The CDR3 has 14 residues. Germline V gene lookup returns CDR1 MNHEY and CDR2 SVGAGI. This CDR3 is CASRTPGQPYEQYF. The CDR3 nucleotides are TGTGCCAGCAGGACACCGGGACAGCCCTACGAGCAGTACTTC.

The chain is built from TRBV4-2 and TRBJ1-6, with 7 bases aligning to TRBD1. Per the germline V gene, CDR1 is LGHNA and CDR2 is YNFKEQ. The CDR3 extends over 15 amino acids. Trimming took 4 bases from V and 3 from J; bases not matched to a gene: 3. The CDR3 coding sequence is TGTGCCAGCAGCCTCTGGGACAGCTATAATTCACCCCTCCACTTT. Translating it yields CASSLWDSYNSPLHF.

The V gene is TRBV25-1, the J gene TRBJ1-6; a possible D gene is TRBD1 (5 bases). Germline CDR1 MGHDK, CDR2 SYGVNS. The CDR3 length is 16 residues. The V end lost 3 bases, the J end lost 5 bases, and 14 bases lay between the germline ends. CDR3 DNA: TGTGCCAGCAGTGATACCCGCCAGGGCCATAATTCACCCCTCCACTTT. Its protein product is CASSDTRQGHNSPLHF.

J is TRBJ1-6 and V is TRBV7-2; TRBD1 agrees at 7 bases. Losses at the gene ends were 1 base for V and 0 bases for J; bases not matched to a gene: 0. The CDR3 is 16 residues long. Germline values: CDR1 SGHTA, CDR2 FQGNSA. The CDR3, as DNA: TGTGCCAGCAGCTTAGGGACAGGCTCCTATAATTCACCCCTCCACTTT. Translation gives CASSLGTGSYNSPLHF.

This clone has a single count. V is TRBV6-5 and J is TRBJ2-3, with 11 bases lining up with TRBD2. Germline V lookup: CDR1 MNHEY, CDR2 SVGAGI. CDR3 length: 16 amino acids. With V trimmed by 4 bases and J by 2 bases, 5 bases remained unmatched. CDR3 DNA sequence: TGTGCCAGCAGTTCGAGACTAGCGGGGCTCACAGATACGCAGTATTTT. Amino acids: CASSSRLAGLTDTQYF.

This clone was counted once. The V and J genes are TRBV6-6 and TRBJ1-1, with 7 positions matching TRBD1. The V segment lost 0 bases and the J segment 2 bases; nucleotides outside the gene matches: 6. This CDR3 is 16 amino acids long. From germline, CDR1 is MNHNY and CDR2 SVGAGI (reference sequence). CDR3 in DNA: TGTGCCAGCAGTTACTCTTTTAAAGGGGGCAACACTGAAGCTTTCTTT. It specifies CASSYSFKGGNTEAFF.

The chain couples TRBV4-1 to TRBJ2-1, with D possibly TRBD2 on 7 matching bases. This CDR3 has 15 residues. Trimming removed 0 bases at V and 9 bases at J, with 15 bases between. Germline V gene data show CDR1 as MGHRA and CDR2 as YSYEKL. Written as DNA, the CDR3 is TGCGCCAGCAGCCAAGAACGGGGGGCAGGGAGTGAGCAGTTCTTC. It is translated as CASSQERGAGSEQFF.

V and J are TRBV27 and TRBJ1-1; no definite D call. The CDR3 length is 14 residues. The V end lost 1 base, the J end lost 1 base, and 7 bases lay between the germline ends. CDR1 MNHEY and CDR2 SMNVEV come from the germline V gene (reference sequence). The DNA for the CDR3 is TGTGCCAGCAGTTTATACAGTTCGAACACTGAAGCTTTCTTT. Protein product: CASSLYSSNTEAFF.

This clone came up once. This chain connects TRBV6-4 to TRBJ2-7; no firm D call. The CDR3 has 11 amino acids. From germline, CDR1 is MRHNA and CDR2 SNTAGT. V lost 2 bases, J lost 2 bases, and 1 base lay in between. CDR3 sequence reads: CASSDTYEQYF. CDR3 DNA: TGTGCCAGCAGTGACACCTACGAGCAGTACTTC.

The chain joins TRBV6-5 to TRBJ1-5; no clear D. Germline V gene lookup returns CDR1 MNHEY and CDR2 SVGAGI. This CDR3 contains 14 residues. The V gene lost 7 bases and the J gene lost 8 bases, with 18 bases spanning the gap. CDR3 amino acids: CASIQGPLAEPQHF. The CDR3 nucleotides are TGTGCCAGCATCCAAGGCCCCTTGGCCGAGCCCCAGCATTTT.

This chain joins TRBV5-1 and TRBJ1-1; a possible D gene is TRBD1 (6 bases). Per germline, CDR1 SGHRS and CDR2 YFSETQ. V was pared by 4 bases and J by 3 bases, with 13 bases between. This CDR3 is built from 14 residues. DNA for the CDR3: TGCGCCAGCAGCCAACTTACAGGGCACACTGAAGCTTTCTTT. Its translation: CASSQLTGHTEAFF.

CDR3 in DNA: TGTGCCAGTACCCCCGGGACCGCGAACACTGAAGCTTTCTTT. As protein: CASTPGTANTEAFF. The chain couples TRBV19 to TRBJ1-1, with D maybe TRBD1 (5 bases). This CDR3 is built from 14 residues. CDR1 is LNHDA and CDR2 is SQIVND in the germline V gene (reference sequence). V was pared by 7 bases and J by 1 base, with 13 bases between.

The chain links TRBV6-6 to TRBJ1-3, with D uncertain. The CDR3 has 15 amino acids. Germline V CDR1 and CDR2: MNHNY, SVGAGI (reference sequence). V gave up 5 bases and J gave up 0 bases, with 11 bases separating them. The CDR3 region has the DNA TGTGCCAGCAGTCCACCCGATAGCTCTGGAAACACCATATATTTT. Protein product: CASSPPDSSGNTIYF.

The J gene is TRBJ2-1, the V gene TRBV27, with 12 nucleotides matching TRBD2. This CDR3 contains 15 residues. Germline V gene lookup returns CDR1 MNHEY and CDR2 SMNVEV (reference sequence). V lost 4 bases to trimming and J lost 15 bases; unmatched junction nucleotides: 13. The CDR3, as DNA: TGTGCCAGCAGTTCAAGACTAGCGGGGGCAGAATTTTGGTTCTTC. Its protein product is CASSSRLAGAEFWFF.

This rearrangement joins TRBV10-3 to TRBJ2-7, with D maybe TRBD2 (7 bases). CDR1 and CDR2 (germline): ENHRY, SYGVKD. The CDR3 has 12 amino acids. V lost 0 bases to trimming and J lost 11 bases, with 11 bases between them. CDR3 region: CAISESGGHEYF. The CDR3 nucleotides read TGTGCCATCAGTGAGTCGGGGGGGCATGAGTACTTC.

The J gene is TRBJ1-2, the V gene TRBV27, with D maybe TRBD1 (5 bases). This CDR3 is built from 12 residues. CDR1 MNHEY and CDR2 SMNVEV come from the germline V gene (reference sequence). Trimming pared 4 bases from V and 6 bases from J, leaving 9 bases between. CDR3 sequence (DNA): TGTGCCAGCAGTTCAGGGTTAGATGGCTACACCTTC. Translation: CASSSGLDGYTF.

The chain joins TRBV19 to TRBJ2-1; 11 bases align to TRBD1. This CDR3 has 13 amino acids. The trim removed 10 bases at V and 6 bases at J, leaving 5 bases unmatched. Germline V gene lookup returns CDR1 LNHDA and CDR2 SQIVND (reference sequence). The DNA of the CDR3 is TGTGCCACCTCGGACAGGGGGCGCAATGAGCAGTTCTTC. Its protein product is CATSDRGRNEQFF. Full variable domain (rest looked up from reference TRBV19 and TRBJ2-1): DGGITQSPKYLFRKEGQNVTLSCEQNLNHDAMYWYRQDPGQGLRLIYYSQIVNDFQKGDIAEGYSVSREKKESFPLTVTSAQKNPTAFYLCATSDRGRNEQFFGPGTRLTVL.

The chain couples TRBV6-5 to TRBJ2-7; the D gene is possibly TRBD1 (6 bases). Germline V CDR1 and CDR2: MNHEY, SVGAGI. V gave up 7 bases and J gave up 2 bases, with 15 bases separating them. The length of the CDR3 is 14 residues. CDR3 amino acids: CASIRGTVTYEQYF. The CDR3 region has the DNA TGTGCCAGCATAAGGGGGACCGTCACCTACGAGCAGTACTTC.